Here is one TCR beta chain with its context. Its matching antigen is unknown. The source of the sample is a study of cytotoxic CD8 clonotypes in ibrutinib-treated CLL. Looking at the study overall: Partial responses totalled about 24 and complete responses 2; after median roughly 70 months, approximately 15 remained remitted and roughly twelve progressed. Study-level results: Clonality rose at ibrutinib response, held steady in sustained remission, and fell toward baseline at progression.

The table came from immunoSEQ multiplex PCR; TCRdb's copy has only in-frame clones and leaves some out. This table holds some 130,000 clones, approximately 83% found once. Germline-derived CDR1 and CDR2 are SGHTA and FQGNSA. Trimming took 2 bases from V and 1 from J, leaving 10 bases between them. CDR3 size: 15 residues. The sequences come from PBMCs, collected after 24 months of ibrutinib treatment. The source is a human donor with chronic lymphocytic leukemia. The chain couples TRBV7-2 to TRBJ2-3, with D tentatively TRBD2 (5 bases). CDR3 amino acids: CASSLFGGRTDTQYF. The CDR3 nucleotides are TGTGCCAGCAGCTTATTCGGCGGGCGCACAGATACGCAGTATTTT.